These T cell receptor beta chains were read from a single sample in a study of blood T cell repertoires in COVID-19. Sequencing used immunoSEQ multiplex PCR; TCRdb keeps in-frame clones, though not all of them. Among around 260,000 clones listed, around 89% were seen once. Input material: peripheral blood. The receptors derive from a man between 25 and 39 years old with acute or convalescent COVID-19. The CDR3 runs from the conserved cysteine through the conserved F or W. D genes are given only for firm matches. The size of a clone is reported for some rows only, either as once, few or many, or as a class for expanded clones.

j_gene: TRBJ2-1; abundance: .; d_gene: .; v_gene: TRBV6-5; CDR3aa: CASSNRGYGYNEQFF; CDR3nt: TGTGCCAGCAGTAACCGCGGGTACGGCTACAATGAGCAGTTCTTC
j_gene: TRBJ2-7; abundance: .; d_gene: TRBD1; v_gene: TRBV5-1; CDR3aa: CASSLPGTGLEQYF; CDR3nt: TGCGCCAGCAGCTTGCCCGGGACAGGGCTCGAGCAGTACTTC
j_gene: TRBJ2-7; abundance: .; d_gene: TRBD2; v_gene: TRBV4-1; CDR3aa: CASSRLAGQKDEQYF; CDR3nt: TGCGCCAGCAGCCGGCTAGCGGGACAGAAGGACGAGCAGTACTTC
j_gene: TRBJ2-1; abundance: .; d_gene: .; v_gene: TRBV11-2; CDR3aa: CASSLGAGLYNEQFF; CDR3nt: TGTGCCAGCAGCTTAGGGGCGGGTCTGTACAATGAGCAGTTCTTC
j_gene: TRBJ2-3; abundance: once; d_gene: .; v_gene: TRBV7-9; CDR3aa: CASSPLGGVGDTQYF; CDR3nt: TGTGCCAGCAGCCCTTTAGGGGGAGTTGGGGATACGCAGTATTTT
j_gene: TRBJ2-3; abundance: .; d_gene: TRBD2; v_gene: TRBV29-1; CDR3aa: CSVGSGRTDTQYF; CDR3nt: TGCAGCGTGGGTAGCGGGAGAACAGATACGCAGTATTTT
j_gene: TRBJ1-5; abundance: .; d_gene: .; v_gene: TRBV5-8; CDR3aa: CASSSYTGWQPQHF; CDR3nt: TGTGCCAGCAGCTCTTACACAGGGTGGCAGCCCCAGCATTTT
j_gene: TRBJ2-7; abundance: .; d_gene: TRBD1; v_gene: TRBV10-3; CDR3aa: CAIGTGPYEQYF; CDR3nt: TGTGCCATCGGGACAGGGCCCTACGAGCAGTACTTC
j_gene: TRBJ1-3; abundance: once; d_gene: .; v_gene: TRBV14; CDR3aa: CASSQGIRAHSGNTIYF; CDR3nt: TGTGCCAGCAGCCAAGGAATCAGGGCCCACTCTGGAAACACCATATATTTT
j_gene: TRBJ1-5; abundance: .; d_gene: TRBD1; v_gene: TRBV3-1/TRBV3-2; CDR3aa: CASSQGTGGYSNQPQHF; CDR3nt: TGTGCCAGCAGCCAAGGGACAGGCGGTTATAGCAATCAGCCCCAGCATTTT
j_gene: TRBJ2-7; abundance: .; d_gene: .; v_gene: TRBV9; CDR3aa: CASSVDGGASYEQYF; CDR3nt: TGTGCCAGCAGCGTAGATGGAGGTGCCTCCTACGAGCAGTACTTC
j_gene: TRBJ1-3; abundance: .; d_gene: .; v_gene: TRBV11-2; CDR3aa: CASSSRGSGNTIYF; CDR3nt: TGTGCCAGCAGCTCCAGGGGTAGTGGAAACACCATATATTTT
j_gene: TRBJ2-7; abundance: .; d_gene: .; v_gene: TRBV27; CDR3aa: CASSFSGSSYEQYF; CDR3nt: TGTGCCAGCAGTTTCTCGGGGTCCTCCTACGAGCAGTACTTC
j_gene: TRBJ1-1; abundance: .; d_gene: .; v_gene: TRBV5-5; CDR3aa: CASSGQWKAEAFF; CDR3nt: TGTGCCAGCAGTGGACAGTGGAAAGCTGAAGCTTTCTTT
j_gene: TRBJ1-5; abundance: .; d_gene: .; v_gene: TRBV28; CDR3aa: CASSREVALPQHF; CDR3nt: TGTGCCAGCAGTCGTGAGGTGGCACTGCCCCAGCATTTT
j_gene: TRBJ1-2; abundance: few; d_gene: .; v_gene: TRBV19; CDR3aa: CASSTFYGYTF; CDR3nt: TGTGCCAGTAGTACCTTCTATGGCTACACCTTC
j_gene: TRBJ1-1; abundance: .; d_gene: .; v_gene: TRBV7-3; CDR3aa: CASSLRGPVGTEAFF; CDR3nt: TGTGCCAGCAGCTTAAGGGGGCCGGTGGGCACTGAAGCTTTCTTT
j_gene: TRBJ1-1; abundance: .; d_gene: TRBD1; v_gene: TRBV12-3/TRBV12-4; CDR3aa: CASSPDRGGSFF; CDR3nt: TGTGCCAGCAGCCCTGACAGGGGAGGGTCTTTCTTT
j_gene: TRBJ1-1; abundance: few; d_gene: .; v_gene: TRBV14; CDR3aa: CASSQTNRESVTEAFF; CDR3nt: TGTGCCAGCAGCCAAACGAACAGGGAATCGGTCACTGAAGCTTTCTTT
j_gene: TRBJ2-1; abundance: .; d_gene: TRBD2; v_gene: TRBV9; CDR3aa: CASSVLGVRGGNNEQFF; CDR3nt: TGTGCCAGCAGCGTACTGGGTGTGCGGGGGGGTAACAATGAGCAGTTCTTC
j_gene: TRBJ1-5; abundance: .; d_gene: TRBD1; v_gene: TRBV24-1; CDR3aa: CATSDSGQGVYQPQHF; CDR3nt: TGTGCCACCAGTGATTCCGGACAGGGGGTTTATCAGCCCCAGCATTTT
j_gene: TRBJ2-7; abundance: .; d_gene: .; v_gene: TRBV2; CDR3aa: CASSDGSGQYF; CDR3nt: TGTGCCAGCAGTGACGGGTCGGGGCAGTACTTC
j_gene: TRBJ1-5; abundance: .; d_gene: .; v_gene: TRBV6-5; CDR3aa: CASSLSGNNQPQHF; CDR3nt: TGTGCCAGCAGTCTATCCGGGAACAATCAGCCCCAGCATTTT
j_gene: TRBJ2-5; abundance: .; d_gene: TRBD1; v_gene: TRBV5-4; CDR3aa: CASSRGTGKETQYF; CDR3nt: TGTGCCAGCAGCCGAGGGACAGGCAAAGAGACCCAGTACTTC
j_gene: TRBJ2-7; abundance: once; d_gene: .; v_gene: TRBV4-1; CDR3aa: CASSQGHQSSYEQYF; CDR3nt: TGCGCCAGCAGCCAGGGACACCAGAGCTCCTACGAGCAGTACTTC
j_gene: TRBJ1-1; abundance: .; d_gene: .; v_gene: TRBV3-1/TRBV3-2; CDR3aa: CASSQDVGGEAFF; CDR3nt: TGTGCCAGCAGCCAAGATGTAGGAGGTGAAGCTTTCTTT
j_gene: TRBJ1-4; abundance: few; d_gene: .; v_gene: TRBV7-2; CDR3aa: CASSLGTRNEKLFF; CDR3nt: TGTGCCAGCAGCTTAGGAACGAGAAATGAAAAACTGTTTTTT
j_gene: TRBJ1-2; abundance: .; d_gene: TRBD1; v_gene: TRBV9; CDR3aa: CASSARDRQFNYGYTF; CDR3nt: TGTGCCAGCAGCGCCCGGGACAGGCAATTTAACTATGGCTACACCTTC
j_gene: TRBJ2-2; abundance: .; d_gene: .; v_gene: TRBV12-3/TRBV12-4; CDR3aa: CASSPHTGELFF; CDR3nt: TGTGCCAGCAGTCCCCATACCGGGGAGCTGTTTTTT
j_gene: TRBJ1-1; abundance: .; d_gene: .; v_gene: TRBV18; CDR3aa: CASSLSSRNTEAFF; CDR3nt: TGTGCCAGCTCACTCTCCTCCAGGAACACTGAAGCTTTCTTT
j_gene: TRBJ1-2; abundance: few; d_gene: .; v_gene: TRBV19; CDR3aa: CATHPTGSARYGYTF; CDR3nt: TGTGCCACCCACCCAACAGGGTCGGCCCGCTATGGCTACACCTTC
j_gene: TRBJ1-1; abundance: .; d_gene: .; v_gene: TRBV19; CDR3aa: CASSIGQGLLNTEAFF; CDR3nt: TGTGCCAGTAGTATAGGCCAGGGGCTGCTTAACACTGAAGCTTTCTTT
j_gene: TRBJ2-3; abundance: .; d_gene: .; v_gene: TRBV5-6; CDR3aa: CASSLLSDTQYF; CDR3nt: TGTGCCAGCAGCTTGTTATCAGATACGCAGTATTTT
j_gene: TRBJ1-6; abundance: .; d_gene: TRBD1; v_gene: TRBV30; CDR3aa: CAWDRDMTPLHF; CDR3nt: TGTGCCTGGGACAGGGATATGACACCCCTCCACTTT
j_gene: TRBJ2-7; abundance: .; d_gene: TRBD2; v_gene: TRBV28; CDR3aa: CASSFGSGLYEQYF; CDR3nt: TGTGCCAGCAGTTTTGGTAGCGGGCTCTACGAGCAGTACTTC
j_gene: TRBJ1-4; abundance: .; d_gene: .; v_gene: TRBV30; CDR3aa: CAWSVLGSGKLFF; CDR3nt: TGTGCCTGGAGTGTACTTGGGTCGGGGAAACTGTTTTTT
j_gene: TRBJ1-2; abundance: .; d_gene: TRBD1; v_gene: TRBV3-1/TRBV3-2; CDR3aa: CASSLTGGESRYGYTF; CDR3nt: TGTGCCAGCAGCCTAACAGGGGGAGAAAGTCGTTATGGCTACACCTTC
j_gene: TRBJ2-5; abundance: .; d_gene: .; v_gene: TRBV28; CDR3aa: CASTDDRLETQYF; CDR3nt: TGTGCCAGCACCGACGACAGGCTGGAGACCCAGTACTTC
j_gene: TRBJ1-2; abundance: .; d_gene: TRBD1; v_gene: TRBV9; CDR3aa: CASSVGTGGAVFGYTF; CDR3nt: TGTGCCAGCAGCGTAGGGACAGGGGGCGCGGTTTTCGGCTACACCTTC
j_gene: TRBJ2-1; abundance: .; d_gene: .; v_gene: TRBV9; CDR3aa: CASSVGLSFTYEQFF; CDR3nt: TGTGCCAGCAGCGTAGGACTCTCCTTTACATATGAGCAGTTCTTC
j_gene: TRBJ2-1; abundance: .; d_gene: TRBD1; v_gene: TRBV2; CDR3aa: CASSEGTGHLNEQFF; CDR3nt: TGTGCCAGCAGTGAAGGGACAGGGCACCTCAATGAGCAGTTCTTC
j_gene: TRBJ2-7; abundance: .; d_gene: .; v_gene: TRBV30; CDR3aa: CAWSERAGVLEQYF; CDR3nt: TGTGCCTGGAGTGAGAGGGCAGGGGTTTTGGAGCAGTACTTC
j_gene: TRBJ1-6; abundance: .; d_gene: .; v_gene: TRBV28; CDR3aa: CASSLVLSRGNSPLHF; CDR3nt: TGTGCCAGCAGTTTAGTCCTCTCCCGGGGAAATTCACCCCTCCACTTT
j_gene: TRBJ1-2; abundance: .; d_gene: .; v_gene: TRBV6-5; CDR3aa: CASMETAANYGYTF; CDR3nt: TGTGCCAGCATGGAGACAGCCGCTAACTATGGCTACACCTTC
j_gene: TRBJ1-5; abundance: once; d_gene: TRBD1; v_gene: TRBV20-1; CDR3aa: CSASIPGQGGQPQHF; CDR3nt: TGCAGTGCTAGTATCCCCGGACAGGGCGGACAGCCCCAGCATTTT
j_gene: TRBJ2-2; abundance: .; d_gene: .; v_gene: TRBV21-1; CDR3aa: CASSKDKRETGGELFF; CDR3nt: TGTGCCAGCAGCAAAGATAAGCGGGAGACGGGCGGGGAGCTGTTTTTT
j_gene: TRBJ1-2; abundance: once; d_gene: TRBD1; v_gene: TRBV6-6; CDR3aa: CASSRTGTASNYGYTF; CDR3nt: TGTGCCAGCAGTCGAACCGGGACAGCATCCAACTATGGCTACACCTTC
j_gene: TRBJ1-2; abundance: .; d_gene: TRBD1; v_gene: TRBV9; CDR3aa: CASSPEQGDYGYTF; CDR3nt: TGTGCCAGCAGCCCAGAACAGGGGGACTATGGCTACACCTTC
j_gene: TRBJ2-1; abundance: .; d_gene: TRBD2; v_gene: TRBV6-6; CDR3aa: CASSYGTSGRLQFF; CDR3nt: TGTGCCAGCAGTTACGGGACTAGCGGGAGATTACAGTTCTTC
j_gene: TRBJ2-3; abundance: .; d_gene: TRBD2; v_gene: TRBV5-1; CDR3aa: CASSLLAGGPSTDTQYF; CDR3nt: TGCGCCAGCAGCTTGCTAGCGGGGGGGCCCTCCACAGATACGCAGTATTTT
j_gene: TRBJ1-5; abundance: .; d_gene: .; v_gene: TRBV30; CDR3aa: CAWSVLLGVNQPQHF; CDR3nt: TGTGCCTGGAGTGTACTTTTAGGAGTCAATCAGCCCCAGCATTTT
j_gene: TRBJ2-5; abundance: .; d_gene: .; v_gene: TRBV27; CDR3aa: CASSLGTSYQETQYF; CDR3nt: TGTGCCAGCAGTTTGGGCACTTCTTACCAAGAGACCCAGTACTTC
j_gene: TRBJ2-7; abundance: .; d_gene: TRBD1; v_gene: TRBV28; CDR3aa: CASSLSLTGLTYEQYF; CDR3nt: TGTGCCAGCAGTTTATCCTTGACAGGGTTGACCTACGAGCAGTACTTC
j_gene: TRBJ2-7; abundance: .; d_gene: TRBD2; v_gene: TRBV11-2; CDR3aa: CASSPGLAMGLEQYF; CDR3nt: TGTGCCAGCAGCCCGGGACTAGCGATGGGTCTCGAGCAGTACTTC